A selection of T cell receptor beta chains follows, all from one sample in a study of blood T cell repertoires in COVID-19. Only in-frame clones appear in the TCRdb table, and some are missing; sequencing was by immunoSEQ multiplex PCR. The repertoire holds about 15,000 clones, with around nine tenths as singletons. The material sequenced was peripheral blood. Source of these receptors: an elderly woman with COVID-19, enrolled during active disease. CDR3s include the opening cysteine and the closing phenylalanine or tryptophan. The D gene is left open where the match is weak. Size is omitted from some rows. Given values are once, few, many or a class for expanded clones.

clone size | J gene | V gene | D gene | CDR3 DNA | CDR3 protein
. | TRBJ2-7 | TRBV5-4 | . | TGTGCCAGCAGCCAACAAGCGGCCTACGAGCAGTACTTC | CASSQQAAYEQYF
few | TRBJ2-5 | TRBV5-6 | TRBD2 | TGTGCCAGCAGCCGCGATCTGGGGGGGGAGACCCAGTACTTC | CASSRDLGGETQYF
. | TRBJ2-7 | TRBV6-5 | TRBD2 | TGTGCCAGCAGAAAAGAGCGGGACTACGAGCAGTACTTC | CASRKERDYEQYF
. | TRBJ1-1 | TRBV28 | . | TGTGCCAGCAGTTTAAACCGGGTGAGGGAACGAGCTTTCTTT | CASSLNRVRERAFF
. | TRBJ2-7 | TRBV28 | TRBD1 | TGTGCCAGCAGTTCTACCTACAGGGGAGATTCCTACGAGCAGTACTTC | CASSSTYRGDSYEQYF
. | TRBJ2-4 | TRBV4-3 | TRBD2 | TGCGCCAGCAGCCAAGAAGCGGGAGGGCATTCGAACAAAAACATTCAGTACTTC | CASSQEAGGHSNKNIQYF
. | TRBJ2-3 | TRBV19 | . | TGTGCCAGTAGTATTCAGTTGGCAGATACGCAGTATTTT | CASSIQLADTQYF
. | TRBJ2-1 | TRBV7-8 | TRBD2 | TGTGCCAGCAGCTTAGACCTGTCGTGGTCTAGCGGGCCTAATGAGCAGTTCTTC | CASSLDLSWSSGPNEQFF
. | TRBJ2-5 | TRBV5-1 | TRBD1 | TGCGCCAGCAGCTTGGCCGGGACAGAAGAGACCCAGTACTTC | CASSLAGTEETQYF
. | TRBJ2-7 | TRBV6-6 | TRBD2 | TGTGCCAGCAGTCAGTTCCGCTTAGCGGGAGGGACCTCCTACGAGCAGTACTTC | CASSQFRLAGGTSYEQYF
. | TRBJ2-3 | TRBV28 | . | TGTGCCAGCAGTTTCGTGACAGGCGACACAGATACGCAGTATTTT | CASSFVTGDTDTQYF
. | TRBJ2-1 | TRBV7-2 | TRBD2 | TGTGCCAGCAGCTTAACAGCGGGAGGGTACAATGAGCAGTTCTTC | CASSLTAGGYNEQFF
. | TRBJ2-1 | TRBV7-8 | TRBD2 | TGTGCCAGCAGCTTAGTGAAGACTAGCGGGAGTAATGAGCAGTTCTTC | CASSLVKTSGSNEQFF
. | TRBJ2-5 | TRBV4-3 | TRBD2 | TGCGCCAGCAGCCTGCGGACTAGCGGGGGATACCAAGAGACCCAGTACTTC | CASSLRTSGGYQETQYF
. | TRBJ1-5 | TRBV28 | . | TGTGCCAGCAGTTTATTGGCTTCTCAGCCCCAGCATTTT | CASSLLASQPQHF
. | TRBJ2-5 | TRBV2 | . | TGTGCCAGCAACAGATTTTTAGAGACCCAGTACTTC | CASNRFLETQYF
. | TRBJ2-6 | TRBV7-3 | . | TGTGCCAGCAGAGAGGGGGCCAACGTCCTGACTTTC | CASREGANVLTF
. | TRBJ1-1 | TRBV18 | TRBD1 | TGTGCCAGCTCACCCCGGGACAGGGAAACGGCTTTCTTT | CASSPRDRETAFF
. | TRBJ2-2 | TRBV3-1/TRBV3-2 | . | TGTGCTCCGCGGGGGAACACCGGGGAGCTGTTTTTT | CAPRGNTGELFF
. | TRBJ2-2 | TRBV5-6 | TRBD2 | TGTGCCAGCAGCCTACATAGCGGGAGTGGAACCGGGGAGCTGTTTTTT | CASSLHSGSGTGELFF
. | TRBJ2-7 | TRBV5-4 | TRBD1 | TGTGCCAGCAGCTGGCCGCCGGGACAGGGTGGTGAGCAGTACTTC | CASSWPPGQGGEQYF
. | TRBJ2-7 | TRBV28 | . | TGTGCCAGCAGTTTCCCGACAGTTTCCTACGAGCAGTACTTC | CASSFPTVSYEQYF
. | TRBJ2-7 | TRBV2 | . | TGTGCCAGCAGTGAGGGGAGCTACGAGCAGTACTTC | CASSEGSYEQYF
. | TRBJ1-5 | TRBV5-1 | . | TGCGCCAGCAGCTTGGAGGGAGGCAATCAGCCCCAGCATTTT | CASSLEGGNQPQHF
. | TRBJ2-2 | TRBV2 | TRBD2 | TGTGCCAGCAATACAGGAGGACTAGTCTGGACCGGGGAGCTGTTTTTT | CASNTGGLVWTGELFF
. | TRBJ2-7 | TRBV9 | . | TGTGCCAGCAGCACTCGGGACATAGGCTACGAGCAGTACTTC | CASSTRDIGYEQYF
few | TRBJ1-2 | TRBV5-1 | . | TGCGCCAGCAGCGAGGGATCCCCTTCAAGATATGGCGGCTACACCTTC | CASSEGSPSRYGGYTF
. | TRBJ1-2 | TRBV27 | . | TGTGCCAGCAGTTTATTACCGAGGGGGGGGGCGAATGGCTACACCTTC | CASSLLPRGGANGYTF
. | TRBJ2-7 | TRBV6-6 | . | TGTGCCAGCAGTCCAAGGACGGCGTGGGAGTACGAGCAGTACTTC | CASSPRTAWEYEQYF
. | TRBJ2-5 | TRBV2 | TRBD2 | TGTGCCAGCAGTGAAAGCGGGGGGACTTTCCAAGAGACCCAGTACTTC | CASSESGGTFQETQYF
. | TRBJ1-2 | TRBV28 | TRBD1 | TGTGCCAGCAGTTTACGGACAGGGGAATATGGCTACACCTTC | CASSLRTGEYGYTF
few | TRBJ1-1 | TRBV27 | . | TGTGCCAGCAGTTCCGGGAGGTTATCGGGTGAAGCTTTCTTT | CASSSGRLSGEAFF
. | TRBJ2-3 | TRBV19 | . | TGTGCCAGTAGTATCGGGGATACGCAGTATTTT | CASSIGDTQYF
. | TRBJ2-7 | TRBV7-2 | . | TGTGCCAGCAGCTCCAAGGGGGGGGCTTACGAGCAGTACTTC | CASSSKGGAYEQYF
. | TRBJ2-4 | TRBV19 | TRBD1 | TGTGCCAGTAGTCCAGGGACAGGGGACGGCAAGCTAGCCAAAAACATTCAGTACTTC | CASSPGTGDGKLAKNIQYF
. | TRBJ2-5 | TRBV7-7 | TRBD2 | TGTGCCAGCAGCCAAGGACTAGCGGGGGCCGCCCAGGGGACCCAGTACTTC | CASSQGLAGAAQGTQYF
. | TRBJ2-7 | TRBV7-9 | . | TGTGCCAGCAGCTTGGGCCGGAATTACGAGCAGTACTTC | CASSLGRNYEQYF
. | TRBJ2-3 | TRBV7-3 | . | TGTGCCAGCAGCTTAAAAGGAGGTACGCAGTATTTT | CASSLKGGTQYF
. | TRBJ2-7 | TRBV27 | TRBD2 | TGTGCCAGCAGTTCCCTGAGCAGCGGGGACTACGAGCAGTACTTC | CASSSLSSGDYEQYF
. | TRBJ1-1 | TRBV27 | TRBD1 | TGTGCCAGCCAGGGGGCTTGGACTGAAGCTTTCTTT | CASQGAWTEAFF
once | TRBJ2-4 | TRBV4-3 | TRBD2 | TGCGCCAGCAGCCAAGTAGTGGGAGGCGGGGGAAAAAACATTCAGTACTTC | CASSQVVGGGGKNIQYF
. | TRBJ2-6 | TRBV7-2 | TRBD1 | TGTGCCAGCAGCACCGGACAGGGTCTGGGGGCCAACGTCCTGACTTTC | CASSTGQGLGANVLTF
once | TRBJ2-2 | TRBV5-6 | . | TGTGCCAGCAGGTTGGGACAACTCTACACCGGGGAGCTGTTTTTT | CASRLGQLYTGELFF